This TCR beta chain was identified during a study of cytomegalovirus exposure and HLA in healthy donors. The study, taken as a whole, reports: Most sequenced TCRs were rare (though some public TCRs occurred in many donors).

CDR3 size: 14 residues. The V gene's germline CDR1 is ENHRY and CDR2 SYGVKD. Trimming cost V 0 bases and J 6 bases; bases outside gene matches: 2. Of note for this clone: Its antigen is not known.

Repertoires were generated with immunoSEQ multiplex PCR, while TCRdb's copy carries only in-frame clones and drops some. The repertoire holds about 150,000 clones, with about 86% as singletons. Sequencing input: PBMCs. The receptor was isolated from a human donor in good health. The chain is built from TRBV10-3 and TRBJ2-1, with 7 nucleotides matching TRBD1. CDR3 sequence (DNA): TGTGCCATCAGTGAGTCGACAGGGCGCAATGAGCAGTTCTTC. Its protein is CAISESTGRNEQFF.